This TCR beta chain was observed in a study of T cells in Graves' hyperthyroidism and ophthalmopathy. The CDR3 extends over 17 amino acids. The germline V gene has CDR1 DFQATT and CDR2 SNEGSKA (reference sequence). V lost 5 bases and J lost 5; bases outside the gene matches: 10. This clonotype was detected many times. Its antigen is still unknown. Uncontrolled infection, other autoimmune disease, pregnancy or lactation barred patients from enrollment. 10 ml of fresh peripheral blood supplied the PBMCs. Broader study findings: A model of 13 V-J features distinguished ophthalmopathy from stable hyperthyroidism.

TCR beta CDR3 sequences were amplified from RNA transcripts. The TCR CDR3 first-round RT-PCR relied on the HTBI primer set. TCRdb itself ran the multiplex PCR reads through MiXCR, one entry per CDR3 protein. Of about 350,000 distinct CDR3 sequences in the sample, about 17% are singletons; the top ten hold 30% to 40%. The receptor comes from a woman in her twenties or thirties with Graves' hyperthyroidism that later progressed to Graves' ophthalmopathy. The sequencing sample was made of blood. The rearrangement links TRBV20-1 to TRBJ2-2, with 14 positions matching TRBD2. CDR3 protein: CSAGGLAGDVGTGELFF. In DNA form, the CDR3 reads TGCAGTGCTGGGGGACTAGCGGGAGACGTGGGGACCGGGGAGCTGTTTTTT.